This record concerns one TCR beta chain sequence. Authors' data handling: Estimation of nucleated cell counts was performed using reference gene primer amplification. Method: immunoSEQ multiplex PCR; TCRdb's copy keeps in-frame clones and lacks some. V, J and clone size were drawn from that table, and D and trimming were deduced from the DNA. The sample holds 140,000 to 150,000 clones, around four fifths seen once. This CDR3 region has 14 residues. Germline V gene data show CDR1 as SGHRS and CDR2 as YFSETQ. Trimming shortened V by 6 bases and J by 6 bases, and 15 bases separated the two germline ends. The source of the sample is a study of blood T cell repertoires in COVID-19. Study as a whole: Material from acute and convalescent COVID-19 was sourced from the United States, Italy and Spain.

The sample was peripheral blood. This rearrangement joins TRBV5-1 to TRBJ2-2, with D maybe TRBD1 (5 bases). The clonotype originates from a human donor in a cohort sampled during active COVID-19. This chain's CDR3 is CASTRDSNPGELFF. The CDR3 DNA follows: TGCGCCAGCACTAGAGACAGCAATCCCGGGGAGCTGTTTTTT. The variable domain in full, with the rest retrieved from reference TRBV5-1 and TRBJ2-2, is KAGVTQTPRYLIKTRGQQVTLSCSPISGHRSVSWYQQTPGQGLQFLFEYFSETQRNKGNFPGRFSGRQFSNSRSEMNVSTLELGDSALYLCASTRDSNPGELFFGEGSRLTVL.